This T cell receptor (beta chain) derives from a study of T cell responses to AZD1222 COVID-19 vaccine (dated by TCRdb to the early 2020s). About the investigation overall: A total of around 240 trial participants underwent TCR sequencing, of whom 200 to 220 received two doses of AZD1222 and approximately 25 received two doses of the MenACWY control vaccine. Trial participants were enrolled into age subgroups of 18-55, 56-69 and 70-plus years, which contained about 150, 27 and 61 TCR-sequenced participants, respectively. Results and caveats for the whole study, not just this receptor: Vaccine-associated CD4 TCRs spanned the whole spike protein, with dominant responses in regions 160-218 and 743-854. Conclusions about previously exposed vaccinees are limited because only five to seven AZD1222 recipients were SARS-CoV-2 seropositive at baseline. In the small 56-69-year group, the increase in depth fell short of significance, most likely because of low power. After two AZD1222 doses, both the breadth and the depth of spike-specific TCRs were significantly higher than at day 0 and than in MenACWY recipients. Most participants were white British and females outnumbered males, and the authors suggested that clonal diversity may have been underestimated. Because no day 14 peak-response samples were available, repertoires were characterized only after the peak T cell response. Reportedly, almost half of the unique spike-specific TCRs recognized epitopes lying outside the regions that are mutated in the B.1.351 and B.1.1.7 variants.

The germline V gene encodes CDR1 MNHEY and CDR2 SVGAGI. There are 11 amino acids in the CDR3, from cysteine to phenylalanine inclusive. Only CDR3 DNA is held: 33 bases, read in frame from base 1. V was cut back by 7 bases and J by 2 bases, leaving a gap of 6 bases between them. The CDR3 regions of human TCRbeta chains were analyzed by immunosequencing. As for how the authors treated the data: Repertoire TCRs were checked for matches against a reference library of SARS-CoV-2-specific TCRs that had been generated using the MIRA antigen-specificity platform. Breadth was defined as the fraction of unique TCRs that were SARS-CoV-2-associated, and depth was defined as the fraction of total T cells that were SARS-CoV-2-associated. Using the MIRA data, each spike-specific TCR was assigned both to the spike region to which the TCR was reactive and to a CD4 or CD8 class. Log10-transformed breadth and depth values were compared by one-way ANOVA with Sidak's multiple comparisons tests. TCRdb obtained this table from immuneACCESS and retained in-frame rearrangements with V and J assigned. These tables miss some clones; where compared with another copy, unresolved V genes account for less than half of the shortfall, and the remainder is unexplained. The V and J calls and the clone size are those of that table, but D and trimming were determined from the DNA. Recorded for this sample are around 150,000 clones; roughly nine tenths of them occurred a single time. Clones ranked in the top ten supply 4.4% of the sample.

What the time point label conveys for this sample: baseline before first vaccination. The treatment or condition label on this specimen signifies: meningococcal conjugate vaccine given as trial control. The vaccinee samples were drawn from two UK trials, COV001 and COV002, one of which was a single-blind randomized controlled phase 2/3 trial testing AZD1222 (ChAdOx1 nCoV-19) in healthy adults. For TCRbeta chain sequencing, PBMC samples from trial participants were taken at day 0 and at day 28 after the second dose. Concerning this clone itself: Its antigen has not been determined. Base qualities were left out, and no much larger clone turns up one base away.

The sample in question was peripheral blood, obtained on day 0 of MenACWY control vaccination. The V and J segments used are TRBV6-5 and TRBJ2-7, with the D gene not clear enough to name. The TCR sequence derives from an adult in good health. The CDR3 sequence is CASMVAYEQYF. The DNA sequence is TGTGCCAGCATGGTCGCCTACGAGCAGTACTTC.